A single sample is the source of the 18 T cell receptor beta chains below, sequenced in a study of neoadjuvant anti-PD-1 for oral cavity cancer. Clones were sequenced by immunoSEQ multiplex PCR, and TCRdb holds only the in-frame ones, with some missing. Of around 17,000 clones in the sample, 67% are singletons; the top ten hold about 2.7%. The source material was PBMCs, sampled before nivolumab (anti-PD-1) treatment. These receptors were taken from a person between 35 and 79 years old with oral cavity squamous cell carcinoma.

The chain employs TRBV10-3 and TRBJ2-7; TRBD2 matches 9 bases. The CDR3 length is 14 residues. The germline V gene has CDR1 ENHRY and CDR2 SYGVKD. V trimming: 1 base; J trimming: 5 bases; junction bases outside the gene matches: 3. The CDR3 bases are TGTGCCATCAGTGAGTTAGCGGGAGATCACGAGCAGTACTTC. This gives the protein CAISELAGDHEQYF.

The rearrangement joins TRBV7-3 to TRBJ2-1, with D perhaps TRBD1 (6 bases). The germline CDR1 and CDR2 sequences are SGHTA and FQGTGA. V lost 1 base to trimming and J lost 8 bases, with 15 bases between them. CDR3 length equals 15 residues. The CDR3 sequence: CASSLRLGQYHEQFF. CDR3 DNA sequence: TGTGCCAGCAGCTTAAGGTTGGGACAATATCATGAGCAGTTCTTC.

V and J are TRBV29-1 and TRBJ2-1, with D possibly TRBD2 on 6 matching bases. The V end lost 1 base, the J end lost 7 bases, and 14 bases lay between the germline ends. CDR3 length equals 14 residues. Germline CDR1 SQVTM, CDR2 ANQGSEA. CDR3 nucleotide sequence: TGCAGCGTTGAAGGGGAGGAGGCGTCTAATGAGCAGTTCTTC. It encodes CSVEGEEASNEQFF.

This chain uses TRBV28 with TRBJ1-4, with 8 bases aligning to TRBD1. CDR1 MDHEN and CDR2 SYDVKM come from the germline V gene. The V gene end was trimmed by 6 bases and the J gene end by 8 bases; junction bases not matched to a gene: 14. This CDR3 is built from 16 residues. The CDR3 region is CASSQQRTGRGEKLFF. As DNA, the CDR3 is TGTGCCAGCAGCCAACAAAGGACAGGGCGTGGGGAAAAACTGTTTTTT.

This clone was counted between two and nine times. The chain employs TRBV5-1 and TRBJ2-7; 9 nucleotides align to TRBD1. CDR3 length: 14 residues. The germline V gene has CDR1 SGHRS and CDR2 YFSETQ. With V trimmed by 4 bases and J by 6 bases, 8 bases remained unmatched. CDR3 protein: CASSAPGQGTEQYF. The CDR3 DNA follows: TGCGCCAGCAGCGCACCGGGACAGGGAACCGAGCAGTACTTC.

The CDR3: CASSFSGLNTGELFF. As DNA, the CDR3 is TGTGCCAGCAGTTTTTCAGGGCTGAACACCGGGGAGCTGTTTTTT. V is TRBV27 and J is TRBJ2-2; tentatively, D is TRBD1 (5 bases). Between the trimmed V and J ends, which lost 3 bases and 1 base, there was a span of 9 bases. The germline gives CDR1 MNHEY, CDR2 SMNVEV (reference sequence). The CDR3 extends over 15 amino acids.

The chain has TRBV19 and TRBJ1-5; D unclear. CDR1 is LNHDA and CDR2 is SQIVND in the germline V gene (reference sequence). The CDR3 extends over 13 amino acids. Trimming left V 7 bases short and J 3 bases short, with 10 bases between. CDR3 region: CASNAKFNQPQHF. DNA for the CDR3: TGTGCCAGTAATGCGAAATTCAATCAGCCCCAGCATTTT. Filled out from reference TRBV19 and TRBJ1-5, the complete variable domain reads DGGITQSPKYLFRKEGQNVTLSCEQNLNHDAMYWYRQDPGQGLRLIYYSQIVNDFQKGDIAEGYSVSREKKESFPLTVTSAQKNPTAFYLCASNAKFNQPQHFGDGTRLSIL.

This chain links TRBV5-1 with TRBJ2-3, with 11 positions matching TRBD2. The length of the CDR3 is 15 residues. Trimming cost V 4 bases and J 5 bases; bases outside gene matches: 6. Germline loops: CDR1 SGHRS, CDR2 YFSETQ. The CDR3 DNA reads as TGCGCCAGCAGCGCGGTGGGACTAGCGGTAGATACGCAGTATTTT. Translated, it gives CASSAVGLAVDTQYF.

The gene calls are TRBV29-1 and TRBJ2-1, with D uncertain. V was cut by 1 base and J by 6 bases, with 16 bases left in between. The CDR3 runs 15 residues. The germline V gene encodes CDR1 SQVTM and CDR2 ANQGSEA. CDR3 sequence: CSVEGGQLDLNEQFF. The CDR3 nucleotides read TGCAGCGTTGAAGGAGGTCAGCTTGATCTCAATGAGCAGTTCTTC.

The DNA of the CDR3 is TGTGCCTGGAGTAAGGGACTAGCGGGAGTCGGGGAGCTGTTTTTT. Protein sequence: CAWSKGLAGVGELFF. The rearrangement uses TRBV30 and TRBJ2-2; TRBD2 aligns across 14 bases. Germline V CDR1 and CDR2: GTSNPN, SVGIG (reference sequence). This CDR3 contains 15 residues. V dropped 2 bases and J dropped 7; count of bases not matched to a gene: 3.

The rearrangement links TRBV5-6 to TRBJ1-2; 12 positions agree with TRBD1. This CDR3 contains 19 residues. V lost 4 bases, J lost 2 bases, and 15 bases stayed unmatched. The germline V gene encodes CDR1 SGHDT and CDR2 YYEEEE. In nucleotides, the CDR3 is TGTGCCAGCAGCGCCGCCACCCCGGGACAGGGGGCGGAGAACTATGGCTACACCTTC. This gives the protein CASSAATPGQGAENYGYTF. Full variable domain (remainder filled in from reference TRBV5-6 and TRBJ1-2): DAGVTQSPTHLIKTRGQQVTLRCSPKSGHDTVSWYQQALGQGPQFIFQYYEEEERQRGNFPDRFSGHQFPNYSSELNVNALLLGDSALYLCASSAATPGQGAENYGYTFGSGTRLTVV.

This clone came up a few times. The chain uses TRBV7-8 and TRBJ1-2, with 9 bases matching TRBD1. The germline V gene encodes CDR1 SGHVS and CDR2 FQNEAQ. Trimming removed 1 base from V and 4 bases from J; junction bases left unmatched: 1. The CDR3 spans 14 residues. The CDR3 bases are TGTGCCAGCAGCTTAGTGGACAGGGGCTATGGCTACACCTTC. This translates into CASSLVDRGYGYTF.

The V and J genes are TRBV2 and TRBJ2-1, with 9 positions matching TRBD2. V lost 3 bases and J lost 2; bases outside the gene matches: 2. The CDR3 has 15 residues. Looked up from germline, CDR1 is SNHLY and CDR2 is FYNNEI. The DNA for the CDR3 is TGTGCCAGCAGTGAGTCTAGCGGGACCTACAATGAGCAGTTCTTC. Its protein is CASSESSGTYNEQFF.

This chain connects TRBV5-1 to TRBJ2-7; 8 bases fit TRBD1. Trimming cost V 0 bases and J 6 bases; bases outside gene matches: 5. Germline values: CDR1 SGHRS, CDR2 YFSETQ. The length of the CDR3 is 14 residues. The CDR3 DNA reads TGCGCCAGCAGCTTGGCACAGGGGGGTGGCGAGCAGTACTTC. It encodes CASSLAQGGGEQYF.

This chain connects TRBV5-4 to TRBJ2-7; 8 positions agree with TRBD1. The junction had 10 bases not matched to a gene; V was cut back by 5 bases and J by 3 bases. Germline V lookup: CDR1 SGHNT, CDR2 YYREEE (reference sequence). The CDR3 runs to 15 residues. The CDR3 nucleotides are TGTGCCAGCAGTTCCCCAGGGGGCAGGGACTACGAGCAGTACTTC. Its protein is CASSSPGGRDYEQYF.

The J gene is TRBJ2-1, the V gene TRBV6-5, with 9 bases that match TRBD2. The trim removed 10 bases at V and 7 bases at J, leaving 11 bases unmatched. The CDR3 length is 14 residues. The germline V gene has CDR1 MNHEY and CDR2 SVGAGI. The CDR3 DNA reads TGTGCCACAAGGGGGACTAGCAAGTCTAATGAGCAGTTCTTC. This encodes CATRGTSKSNEQFF.

The V and J genes are TRBV7-2 and TRBJ2-5; TRBD1 matches 7 bases. Per germline, CDR1 SGHTA and CDR2 FQGNSA. The CDR3 sequence is 13 residues long. V lost 1 base, J lost 6 bases, and 2 bases stayed unmatched. CDR3 residues: CASSLGTGQTQYF. The CDR3 nucleotides are TGTGCCAGCAGCTTAGGGACAGGACAGACCCAGTACTTC.

This clone was counted a single time. The chain is built from TRBV27 and TRBJ1-1; TRBD1 might be the D (5 bases). The CDR3 covers 14 residues. Trimming shortened V by 6 bases and J by 4 bases, and 15 bases separated the two germline ends. Germline loops: CDR1 MNHEY, CDR2 SMNVEV (reference sequence). The CDR3 sequence: CASRGTKESTEAFF. In nucleotides, the CDR3 is TGTGCCAGCAGGGGGACCAAGGAGAGCACTGAAGCTTTCTTT.